This TCR beta chain came from a study of beta chain features in type 1 diabetes. Of the isolated RNA, all was reverse transcribed, and so the sequenced material was expressed TCRB transcripts. The repertoire was sequenced with immunoSEQ multiplex PCR; TCRdb's copy has only in-frame clones and lacks some. The sample lists some 44,000 clones; around 71% were seen once. A few counts support this clone. The antigen remains unidentified. Findings and limits, study-wide: Shortening that was moderate but significant affected the TCRB CDR3s of Type 1 diabetes patients in all four CD4+ subsets. Compared to healthy donors, patients appeared to have naive, central memory and Treg TCRB repertoires that were more alike. VDJ junctions from type 1 diabetes patients carried fewer insertions and larger deletions.

Sequenced material: Tregs from blood. The TCR was taken from a woman aged 18 to 35 with type 1 diabetes.

CDR3 nucleotides: TGTGCCAGCAGCCACCTGGGCCTCTCCTACGAGCAGTACTTC. Translation: CASSHLGLSYEQYF. The chain has TRBV7-2 and TRBJ2-7; D unclear. The germline V and J ends were trimmed by 5 bases and 0 bases, with 11 bases remaining between them. The CDR3 runs to 14 residues. Germline V CDR1 and CDR2: SGHTA, FQGNSA.